This paragraph reports one TCR beta chain. Its target is unknown. The data were taken from a study of breast tumors, draining lymph nodes, adjacent tissues. Study-level results: Most tumor T cells seemingly derive from lymph node, then expand in tumor. Tumor TCR diversity was below lymph nodes but above nontumor tissue. Luminal-like breast cancer showed significantly greater tumor-nontumor repertoire similarity than basal-like breast cancer did. The lymph node origin of tumor T cells was framed as consistent with a hypothesis, not demonstrated.

The lymph nodes were axillary draining lymph nodes from breast cancer patients. From the multiplex PCR reads, TCRdb called clonotypes with MiXCR, one entry per CDR3 protein. The repertoire includes some 97,000 distinct CDR3 sequences, approximately 22% of them detected once, and approximately 1.2% sits in the top ten. V lost 1 base and J 8 bases, leaving 18 bases between the germline ends. CDR3 length equals 16 residues. Germline loops: CDR1 LNHDA, CDR2 SQIVND (reference sequence). The specimen was axillary lymph node tissue. The clonotype originates from a female donor with breast cancer. Some clones in this sample may be carry-over from other donors' samples. The rearrangement links TRBV19 to TRBJ1-5, with D possibly matching TRBD1 (5 bases). CDR3 region: CASSIAGTGRREPQHF. The CDR3 DNA follows: TGTGCCAGTAGTATAGCTGGGACGGGCCGCCGAGAGCCCCAGCATTTT.